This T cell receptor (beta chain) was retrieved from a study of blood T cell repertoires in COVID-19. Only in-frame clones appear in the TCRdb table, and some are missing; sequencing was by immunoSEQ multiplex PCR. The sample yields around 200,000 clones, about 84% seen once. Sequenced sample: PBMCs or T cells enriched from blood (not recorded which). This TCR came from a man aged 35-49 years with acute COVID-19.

The CDR3 nucleotides are TGTGCCAGCAAGGTGGAGGGTTGGGGAAACACCATATATTTT. It specifies CASKVEGWGNTIYF. The J gene is TRBJ1-3, the V gene TRBV27; D call uncertain. CDR1 is MNHEY, CDR2 SMNVEV, per germline (reference sequence). V dropped 7 bases and J dropped 4 bases, with 14 bases sitting between them. There are 14 residues in the CDR3.